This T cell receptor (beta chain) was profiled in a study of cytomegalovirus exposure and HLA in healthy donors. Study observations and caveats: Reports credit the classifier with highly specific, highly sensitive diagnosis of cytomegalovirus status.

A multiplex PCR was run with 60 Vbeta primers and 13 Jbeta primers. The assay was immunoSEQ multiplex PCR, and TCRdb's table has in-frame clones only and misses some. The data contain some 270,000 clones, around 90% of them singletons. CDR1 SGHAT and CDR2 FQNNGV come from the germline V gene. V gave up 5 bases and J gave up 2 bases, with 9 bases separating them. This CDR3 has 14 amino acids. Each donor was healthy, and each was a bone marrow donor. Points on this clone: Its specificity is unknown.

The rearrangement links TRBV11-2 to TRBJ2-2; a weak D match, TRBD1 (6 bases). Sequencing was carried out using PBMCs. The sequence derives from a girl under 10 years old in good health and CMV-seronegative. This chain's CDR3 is CASSLGHNTGELFF. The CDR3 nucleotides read TGTGCCAGCAGCCTGGGACACAACACCGGGGAGCTGTTTTTT.